This TCR beta chain came from a study of blood T cell repertoires in COVID-19. For the study at large: Acute-phase and convalescent COVID-19 samples originated in the United States, Italy and Spain.

As processed by the authors: For nucleated cells, counts were estimated from reference gene primer amplification. The data were produced by immunoSEQ multiplex PCR, yet TCRdb's version contains in-frame clones alone and is incomplete. That table furnishes V, J and clone size, whereas the DNA furnished D and trimming. Of 99,000 or so clones listed, 81% are singletons. CDR3 length: 14 residues. Germline CDR1 MDHEN, CDR2 SYDVKM. Trimming removed 1 base at V and 3 bases at J, with 9 bases between. The source is an older man with acute or convalescent COVID-19. Sequencing was carried out using peripheral blood. The rearrangement links TRBV28 to TRBJ2-5; D is perhaps TRBD2 (5 bases). CDR3 region: CASSLFSGEETQYF. DNA of the CDR3: TGTGCCAGCAGTTTATTCTCCGGGGAAGAGACCCAGTACTTC.